This entry features one TCR beta chain sequence. This clonotype was recorded many times. Its antigen is currently not known. The sample holds no much larger clone one base away, and base qualities are not on file. Germline trimming amounts to 1 base on V and 4 bases on J, with 4 as the count of junction bases outside the gene matches. The CDR3, cysteine through phenylalanine, is 15 amino acids long. This entry keeps only the CDR3 DNA: 45 bases, framed from base 1. The germline V gene (reference sequence) sets CDR1 to LGHDT and CDR2 to YNNKEL. These data originate in a study of glioma-infiltrating T cells (dated by TCRdb to 2016 to 2018). With regard to the full study: The study sequenced TCR alpha- and beta-chain repertoires from glioma tissue, from non-neoplastic brain tissue and from matched peripheral blood mononuclear cells. Each tissue-infiltrating repertoire was compared with the same patient's peripheral blood repertoire to measure divergence between tissue and blood T-cell populations. The paired cohort comprised three low-grade glioma patients, under 10 primary glioblastoma patients and three non-glioma patients contributing non-neoplastic brain tissue.

The iRepertoire nested amplicon-rescue multiplex PCR (arm-PCR) platform was used to amplify TCR alpha and beta CDR3 regions from RNA. The input for one-step reverse transcription and amplification was roughly 100-450 ng of either tissue mRNA or PBMC total RNA. Following bead purification, Illumina adapters were added by a secondary multiplex PCR, and the libraries were gel-purified between 200 and 400 bp. The libraries contained internal 6-nucleotide barcodes that were used for demultiplexing. Libraries were sequenced on an Illumina MiSeq with 2x220 or 2x250 nucleotide paired-end reads. As for the authors' bioinformatics: FLASH 1.2.11 was used to merge paired reads, and BWA-MEM then aligned the reads to the GRCh37 human genome before TRA and TRB reads were extracted. V and J assignment used an IMGT-derived reference of cassette sequences and CDR3 motifs that included pseudogenes. Reads were translated in three frames, and productive CDR3s were defined by a C…FGXG motif without stop codons. Clonotypes were defined as unique combinations of V-J cassette pair and CDR3 amino acid sequence. Reads were filtered by Hamming distance, with the threshold set by the sequence error rate of each sample in mapped regions. In TCRdb, the public reads were trimmed at Q25 with fastp and aligned with MiXCR, with productive beta chains retained. Merged by CDR3 protein, the rows form single entries marked with the most common genes and DNA. V and J calls and clone size were set by TCRdb, not the authors. Counted in this sample were roughly 120,000 distinct CDR3 sequences; about 25% of them appeared once. 35% of the sample is in the top ten clones.

Broader findings and caveats from the paper: Group comparisons were based on small numbers of patients: three non-neoplastic, three low-grade glioma and roughly eight glioblastoma patients. VJ-independent divergence between tissue and blood was below expectation in non-neoplastic patients but above expectation in all gliomas, especially low-grade gliomas. Tissue and blood shared very few CDR3 sequences, a result attributed to high CDR3 diversity and limited sampling.

The clonotype originates from a human donor with low-grade glioma or glioblastoma, undergoing nonglioma brain surgery, or in good health (not recorded which). Sequencing input: glioma tissue, nonneoplastic brain tissue, or PBMCs (not recorded which). The sequence is built from TRBV3-1 and TRBJ1-5; 7 bases in between match TRBD1. The DNA is TGTGCCAGCAGCCAAGGAGGGACAGCAAATCAGCCCCAGCATTTT. This codes for CASSQGGTANQPQHF.